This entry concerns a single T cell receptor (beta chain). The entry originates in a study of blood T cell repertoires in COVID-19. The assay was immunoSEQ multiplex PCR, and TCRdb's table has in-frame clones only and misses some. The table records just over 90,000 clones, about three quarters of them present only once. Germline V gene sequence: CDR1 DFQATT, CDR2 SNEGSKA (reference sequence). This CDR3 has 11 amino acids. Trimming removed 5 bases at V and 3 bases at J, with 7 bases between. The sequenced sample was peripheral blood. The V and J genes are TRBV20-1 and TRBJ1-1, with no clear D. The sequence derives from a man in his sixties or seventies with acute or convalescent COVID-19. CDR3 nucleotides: TGCAGTGCTGCCGGGTACACTGAAGCTTTCTTT. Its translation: CSAAGYTEAFF.